A selection of T cell receptor beta chains follows, all from one sample in a study of CXCR3-negative and CXCR3-positive naive CD8 T cells. For each CDR3 protein, TCRdb gives one entry from its re-call of the 5' RACE reads, without DNA. This repertoire includes roughly 89,000 distinct CDR3 sequences. Sequenced: naive CXCR3- CD8+ T cells from blood. The receptors here all came from a human donor in good health. Some clones in this sample may be carry-over from other donors' samples. The CDR3 runs from the conserved cysteine through the conserved F or W.

J gene | V gene | CDR3 protein
TRBJ1-1 | TRBV29-1 | CSVERVDTEAFF
TRBJ2-7 | TRBV29-1 | CSAVDGSYEQYF
TRBJ2-6 | TRBV29-1 | CSVGMGFGANVLTF
TRBJ2-7 | TRBV7-6 | CASSFANWGEQYF
TRBJ1-1 | TRBV29-1 | CSVVGGGSAMNTEAFF
TRBJ1-1 | TRBV20-1 | CSARDATGFTEAFF
TRBJ2-2 | TRBV6-1 | CASSEGLNTGELFF
TRBJ1-5 | TRBV28 | CASSVTGSQPQHF
TRBJ2-3 | TRBV29-1 | CSVEGTRAENTQYF
TRBJ2-2 | TRBV11-2 | CASSSHDPDTGELFF
TRBJ1-3 | TRBV29-1 | CSVEDTGAGNTIYF
TRBJ2-7 | TRBV5-6 | CASSLIWGAEYEQYF
TRBJ2-3 | TRBV29-1 | CSVAGGAADTQYF
TRBJ2-7 | TRBV20-1 | CSARDQGGRLDEQYF
TRBJ2-1 | TRBV29-1 | CSVLSSGGGSSYNEQFF
TRBJ2-3 | TRBV14 | CASSQLGADTQYF
TRBJ2-1 | TRBV5-1 | CASSLFRQGKYNEQFF
TRBJ2-1 | TRBV4-3 | CASSQDSDEQFF
TRBJ2-2 | TRBV5-1 | CASSLWTANTGELFF
TRBJ2-7 | TRBV29-1 | CSVKRQGYEQYF
TRBJ2-7 | TRBV29-1 | CSVEERSYEQYF
TRBJ1-1 | TRBV14 | CASSQVAGIITEAFF
TRBJ2-3 | TRBV7-9 | CASSLASGTPTDTQYF
TRBJ2-1 | TRBV3-1 | CASSPGTGYNEQFF
TRBJ1-6 | TRBV29-1 | CSVNAGTGGEYNSPLHF
TRBJ2-3 | TRBV4-1 | CASSPQRVQDTQYF
TRBJ2-7 | TRBV28 | CASSLRPSYEQYF
TRBJ1-2 | TRBV29-1 | CSVEGLLIGGYTF
TRBJ2-7 | TRBV6-5 | CASSLGLAGNPYEQYF
TRBJ2-1 | TRBV15 | CATVRPEGEQFF
TRBJ1-1 | TRBV7-6 | CASSDSDGYEAFF
TRBJ1-1 | TRBV9 | CASSPRGGIMNPEAFF
TRBJ1-2 | TRBV3-1 | CASSPGPSPSAGYTF
TRBJ2-4 | TRBV6-2/TRBV6-3 | CASSYKVGSYIQYF
TRBJ1-1 | TRBV29-1 | CSVRPRETEAFF
TRBJ2-4 | TRBV5-1 | CASTRTGGDIQYF
TRBJ2-7 | TRBV9 | CASSPDGGLYEQYF
TRBJ2-1 | TRBV5-1 | CASSLAPVGPRNEQFF
TRBJ2-1 | TRBV6-6 | CASSYEYEQFF
TRBJ2-7 | TRBV7-9 | CASSQAGTGTGHEQYF
TRBJ1-2 | TRBV29-1 | CSGLQGNYGYTF
TRBJ2-7 | TRBV6-5 | CASSTQRSSYEQYF
TRBJ2-7 | TRBV9 | CASSPGTGGEQYF
TRBJ2-1 | TRBV14 | CASSQGLAGGGEQFF
TRBJ2-2 | TRBV28 | CASSIDRGQRNGELFF
TRBJ2-7 | TRBV19 | CASSIAWTDYEQYF
TRBJ2-1 | TRBV2 | CASKDEISSYNEQFF
TRBJ1-2 | TRBV29-1 | CSSTQWDRGDGYTF
TRBJ2-1 | TRBV29-1 | CSFNSYNEQFF
TRBJ2-6 | TRBV28 | CASSFWDRVGSGANVLTF
TRBJ2-2 | TRBV6-4 | CASSDEDAGELFF
TRBJ2-7 | TRBV6-5 | CASRFGDRAYEQYF
TRBJ1-5 | TRBV6-8 | CASSYSSGPRGNQPQHF
TRBJ2-7 | TRBV13 | CASSLQTGTSRRQQYF